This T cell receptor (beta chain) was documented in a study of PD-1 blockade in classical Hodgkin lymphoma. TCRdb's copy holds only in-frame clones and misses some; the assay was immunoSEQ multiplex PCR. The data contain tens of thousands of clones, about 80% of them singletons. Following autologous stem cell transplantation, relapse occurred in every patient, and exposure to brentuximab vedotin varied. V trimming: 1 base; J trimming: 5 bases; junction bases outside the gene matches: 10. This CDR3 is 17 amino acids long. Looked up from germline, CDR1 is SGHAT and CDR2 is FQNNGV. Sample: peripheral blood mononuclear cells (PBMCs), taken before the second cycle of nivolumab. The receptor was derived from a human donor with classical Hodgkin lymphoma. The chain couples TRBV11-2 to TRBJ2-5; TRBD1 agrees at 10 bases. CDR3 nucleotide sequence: TGTGCCAGCAGCTTAGCTTTACGGGACAGGGGATACGAGACCCAGTACTTC. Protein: CASSLALRDRGYETQYF.